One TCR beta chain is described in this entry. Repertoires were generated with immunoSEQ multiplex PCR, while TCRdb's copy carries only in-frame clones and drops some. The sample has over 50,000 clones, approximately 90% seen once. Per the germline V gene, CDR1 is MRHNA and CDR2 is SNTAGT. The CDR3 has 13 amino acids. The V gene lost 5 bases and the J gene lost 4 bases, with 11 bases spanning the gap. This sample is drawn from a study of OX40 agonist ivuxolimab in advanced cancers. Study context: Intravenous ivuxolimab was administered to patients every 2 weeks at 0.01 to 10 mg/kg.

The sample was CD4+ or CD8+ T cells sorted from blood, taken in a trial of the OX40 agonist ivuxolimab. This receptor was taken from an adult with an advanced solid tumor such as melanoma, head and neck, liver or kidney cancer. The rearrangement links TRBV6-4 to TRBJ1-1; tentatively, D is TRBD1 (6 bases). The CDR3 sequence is CASSLRGGTEAFF. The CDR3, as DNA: TGTGCCAGCAGTCTAAGGGGGGGCACTGAAGCTTTCTTT.